This TCR beta chain stems from a study of beta chain features in type 1 diabetes. Study background: Patients did not differ from healthy donors in age, gender or cell yield. Findings and limits, study-wide: Individuals with type 1 diabetes displayed fewer insertions and more deletions at VDJ junctions. Comparison showed that naive, central memory and Treg TCRB repertoires appeared more similar among patients than among healthy donors. There was a moderate but significant shortening of TCRB CDR3s in all four CD4+ subsets of Type 1 diabetes patients.

This clone was seen just once. Its antigen is unknown. Reverse transcription of all isolated RNA meant that expressed TCRB transcripts were sequenced. This table comes from immunoSEQ multiplex PCR, and its TCRdb copy is limited to in-frame clones, with some not included. Of around 150,000 clones listed, more than 60% are singletons. The CDR3 contains 15 residues. Looked up from germline, CDR1 is SGDLS and CDR2 is YYNGEE. V was clipped by 0 bases and J by 4 bases, with 11 bases between them. The chain recombines TRBV9 with TRBJ2-1, with D possibly TRBD1 on 5 matching bases. The receptor was derived from a man under 40 with type 1 diabetes. Sequencing used naive CD4+ T cells from blood. As DNA, the CDR3 is TGTGCCAGCAGCGTAGAGGTAGGGGATTACAATGAGCAGTTCTTC. It yields the protein CASSVEVGDYNEQFF.